This TCR beta chain was retrieved from a study of PD-L1 blockade in urothelial cancer. Study in general: The number of prior chemotherapy regimens per patient was 0 to 3.

Using immunoSEQ multiplex PCR, the repertoire was profiled, and TCRdb retains in-frame clones only, with some absent. The sample lists 90,000 to 120,000 clones, approximately 85% occurring once. The length of the CDR3 is 15 residues. CDR1 is MDHEN and CDR2 is SYDVKM in the germline V gene. V shed 1 base and J 3 bases; nucleotides not matched to a gene: 6. The origin of this receptor is a man aged 50-59 years with urothelial cancer. The chain carries TRBV28 and TRBJ2-7; 7 bases fit TRBD2. The starting material was PBMCs, obtained around atezolizumab (anti-PD-L1) treatment. Here the CDR3 DNA reads TGTGCCAGCAGTTTATCCGGACTAGTTAGCTACGAGCAGTACTTC. Protein: CASSLSGLVSYEQYF.